These 31 T cell receptor beta chains share one sample of origin, sequenced in a study of blood T cell repertoires in COVID-19. Some clones are missing from TCRdb's copy, which holds only in-frame ones; the method was immunoSEQ multiplex PCR. The sample has roughly 160,000 clones, roughly 87% seen once. The sequenced material came from peripheral blood. These receptor sequences come from a woman aged 55-69 years who had recovered from COVID-19.

The genes are TRBV9 and TRBJ1-2, with D perhaps TRBD1 (6 bases). CDR1 SGDLS and CDR2 YYNGEE come from the germline V gene. The CDR3 sequence is 13 residues long. V was trimmed by 4 bases and J by 8 bases, leaving 15 bases between them. CDR3 coding DNA: TGTGCCAGCAGCCCCCCTACAGGGCAGGGCTACACCTTC. It is translated as CASSPPTGQGYTF.

The gene calls are TRBV28 and TRBJ1-1; D not resolved. Trimming shortened V by 4 bases and J by 4 bases, and 16 bases separated the two germline ends. The CDR3 runs to 15 residues. Germline CDR1 is MDHEN and CDR2 is SYDVKM. CDR3 coding DNA: TGTGCCAGCAGTTCCGGTGGCGGGTTGGCCACTGAAGCTTTCTTT. Translation: CASSSGGGLATEAFF.

This sequence joins TRBV2 and TRBJ1-1; 8 bases match TRBD1. J was trimmed by 3 bases and V by 2 bases; bases with no gene match: 5. Germline V gene sequence: CDR1 SNHLY, CDR2 FYNNEI. The CDR3 sequence is 15 residues long. This chain's CDR3 is CASSERTGLYTEAFF. The DNA for the CDR3 is TGTGCCAGCAGTGAAAGGACAGGGCTATACACTGAAGCTTTCTTT.

This clone came up a few times. The chain couples TRBV18 to TRBJ1-6; perhaps TRBD1 as D (6 bases). V lost 3 bases and J 7 bases, leaving 10 bases between the germline ends. This CDR3 comprises 14 residues. From germline, CDR1 is KGHSH and CDR2 LQKENI. The CDR3 is CASSPAGANSPLHF. In DNA, the CDR3 is TGTGCCAGCTCACCGGCGGGGGCGAATTCACCCCTCCACTTT.

The chain employs TRBV2 and TRBJ2-3; D call uncertain. Germline V lookup: CDR1 SNHLY, CDR2 FYNNEI. Deletions cut 6 bases from V and 5 bases from J, with 6 bases between. CDR3 length: 11 amino acids. The CDR3 DNA sequence: TGTGCCAGCAGGGCAGTAGATACGCAGTATTTT. This gives the protein CASRAVDTQYF.

The chain carries TRBV4-1 and TRBJ2-3, with TRBD2 matching 7 bases. The germline V gene has CDR1 MGHRA and CDR2 YSYEKL. The CDR3 contains 17 residues. After removal of 1 base from V and 3 bases from J, the junction contained 10 bases not matched to a gene. The CDR3: CASSQVWLAAGTDTQYF. The CDR3 nucleotides read TGCGCCAGCAGCCAAGTATGGCTAGCGGCCGGAACAGATACGCAGTATTTT.

The V and J genes are TRBV14 and TRBJ1-1; maybe TRBD1 (5 bases). The CDR3 totals 13 residues. Trimming removed 1 base from V and 10 bases from J, with 13 bases in between. Germline CDR1 and CDR2: SGHDN and FVKESK. This CDR3 reads CASSQVLGESAFF. CDR3 DNA sequence: TGTGCCAGCAGCCAAGTTCTAGGGGAATCAGCTTTCTTT. Full variable domain (outside the CDR3, taken from reference TRBV14 and TRBJ1-1): EAGVTQFPSHSVIEKGQTVTLRCDPISGHDNLYWYRRVMGKEIKFLLHFVKESKQDESGMPNNRFLAERTGGTYSTLKVQPAELEDSGVYFCASSQVLGESAFFGQGTRLTVV.

With respect to this clone: A much more abundant neighbour one base away suggests this may be a read error. The CDR3 is CASSRTYEQYF. CDR3 DNA sequence: TGTGCCAGCAGTAGAACCTACGAGCAGTACTTC. The chain has TRBV7-9 and TRBJ2-7, with unresolved D. V dropped 6 bases and J dropped 2 bases, with 5 bases sitting between them. CDR3 length equals 11 residues. Germline V lookup: CDR1 SEHNR, CDR2 FQNEAQ (reference sequence).

The CDR3 sequence: CASSGGPGQGLGTQYF. CDR3 bases: TGTGCCAGTAGTGGGGGACCGGGACAGGGTCTAGGGACCCAGTACTTC. The chain combines TRBV19 with TRBJ2-5, with TRBD1 identical over 9 bases. V dropped 5 bases and J dropped 7; count of bases not matched to a gene: 14. The CDR3 is 16 amino acids. Per the germline V gene, CDR1 is LNHDA and CDR2 is SQIVND (reference sequence).

V and J are TRBV7-2 and TRBJ1-5; 9 bases agree with TRBD1. Trimming cost V 5 bases and J 7 bases; bases outside gene matches: 3. From germline, CDR1 is SGHTA and CDR2 FQGNSA. The CDR3 is made up of 13 amino acids. The CDR3 sequence is CASSGGQGQPQHF. DNA of the CDR3: TGTGCCAGCAGCGGGGGACAGGGCCAGCCCCAGCATTTT. Full variable domain (rest looked up from reference TRBV7-2 and TRBJ1-5): GAGVSQSPSNKVTEKGKDVELRCDPISGHTALYWYRQSLGQGLEFLIYFQGNSAPDKSGLPSDRFSAERTGGSVSTLTIQRTQQEDSAVYLCASSGGQGQPQHFGDGTRLSIL.

This clone was counted only a few times. The chain combines TRBV18 with TRBJ1-2; tentatively, D is TRBD1 (6 bases). V gave up 2 bases and J gave up 4 bases, with 14 bases separating them. In germline, CDR1 is KGHSH, CDR2 LQKENI. The CDR3 has 15 amino acids. The chain's CDR3 is CASSPGPQGSYGYTF. CDR3 bases: TGTGCCAGCTCACCAGGGCCACAGGGAAGCTATGGCTACACCTTC.

This chain links TRBV5-1 with TRBJ2-7; D perhaps matches TRBD2 (5 bases). This CDR3 spans 14 amino acids. Germline lookup yields CDR1 SGHRS and CDR2 YFSETQ. V was shortened by 4 bases and J by 3 bases, with 14 bases between the two germline ends. In nucleotides, the CDR3 is TGCGCCAGCAGCCTCACCGGGGAAGACTACGAGCAGTACTTC. Translation: CASSLTGEDYEQYF.

The chain employs TRBV5-1 and TRBJ1-1; possibly TRBD1 for D (5 bases). CDR1 is SGHRS, CDR2 YFSETQ, per germline. V dropped 0 bases and J dropped 1 base, with 10 bases sitting between them. This CDR3 contains 15 residues. The CDR3: CASSLGGRANTEAFF. In DNA, the CDR3 is TGCGCCAGCAGCTTGGGGGGCCGGGCGAACACTGAAGCTTTCTTT.

This chain links TRBV18 with TRBJ1-2; no firm D call. Germline V CDR1 and CDR2: KGHSH, LQKENI. V was trimmed by 0 bases and J by 4 bases, leaving 9 bases between them. The CDR3 covers 14 residues. The CDR3 DNA follows: TGTGCCAGCTCACCACCGGAGTCCACCTATGGCTACACCTTC. It encodes CASSPPESTYGYTF. Looking up the rest from reference TRBV18 and TRBJ1-2 gives the full variable domain: NAGVMQNPRHLVRRRGQEARLRCSPMKGHSHVYWYRQLPEEGLKFMVYLQKENIIDESGMPKERFSAEFPKEGPSILRIQQVVRGDSAAYFCASSPPESTYGYTFGSGTRLTVV.

This chain's CDR3 is CSASSGGSSYEQYF. The CDR3 nucleotides are TGCAGTGCTAGTTCGGGGGGAAGCTCCTACGAGCAGTACTTC. J is TRBJ2-7 and V is TRBV20-1, with 7 bases aligning to TRBD2. Germline CDR1 and CDR2: DFQATT and SNEGSKA (reference sequence). This CDR3 has 14 residues. After removal of 3 bases from V and 0 bases from J, the junction contained 5 bases not matched to a gene.

V gene TRBV19 combines with J gene TRBJ1-5; D might be TRBD1 (6 bases). V lost 5 bases, J lost 2 bases, and 16 bases lay in between. The CDR3 is 16 amino acids. From germline, CDR1 is LNHDA and CDR2 SQIVND (reference sequence). In nucleotides, the CDR3 is TGTGCCAGTAGTCAACAACAGGGTTTGGGCAATCAGCCCCAGCATTTT. This sequence encodes CASSQQQGLGNQPQHF.

The chain recombines TRBV7-9 with TRBJ1-4, with D possibly being TRBD1 (5 bases). Trimming removed 2 bases at V and 5 bases at J, with 9 bases between. CDR3 length equals 14 residues. Germline V gene sequence: CDR1 SEHNR, CDR2 FQNEAQ (reference sequence). The DNA for the CDR3 is TGTGCCAGCAGCTTAAGGGGTTCGAATGAAAAACTGTTTTTT. This gives the protein CASSLRGSNEKLFF.

This clone was detected only a few times. The V and J genes are TRBV5-1 and TRBJ1-3, with D possibly TRBD1 on 5 matching bases. Germline V gene sequence: CDR1 SGHRS, CDR2 YFSETQ. There are 16 residues in the CDR3. Trimming took off 4 bases at V and 0 bases at J, with 14 bases between the two ends. CDR3 nucleotide sequence: TGCGCCAGCAGCCCCGGTCCAGGGAACTCTGGAAACACCATATATTTT. As protein: CASSPGPGNSGNTIYF. Complete variable domain (other parts from reference TRBV5-1 and TRBJ1-3): KAGVTQTPRYLIKTRGQQVTLSCSPISGHRSVSWYQQTPGQGLQFLFEYFSETQRNKGNFPGRFSGRQFSNSRSEMNVSTLELGDSALYLCASSPGPGNSGNTIYFGEGSWLTVV.

V usage is TRBV13 and J usage is TRBJ2-3, with 12 bases lining up with TRBD2. V was clipped by 2 bases and J by 4 bases; unmatched bases: 7. This CDR3 region has 17 residues. Germline V CDR1 and CDR2: PRHDT, FYEKMQ (reference sequence). This CDR3 reads CASSLRLAGGPSDTQYF. DNA of the CDR3: TGTGCCAGCAGCTTAAGGCTAGCGGGGGGGCCCTCAGATACGCAGTATTTT. The whole variable domain, remainder taken from reference TRBV13 and TRBJ2-3, is AAGVIQSPRHLIKEKRETATLKCYPIPRHDTVYWYQQGPGQDPQFLISFYEKMQSDKGSIPDRFSAQQFSDYHSELNMSSLELGDSALYFCASSLRLAGGPSDTQYFGPGTRLTVL.

This sequence joins TRBV7-9 and TRBJ2-3; possibly TRBD1 for D (7 bases). This CDR3 is built from 17 residues. V dropped 1 base and J dropped 5 bases, with 19 bases sitting between them. Per the germline V gene, CDR1 is SEHNR and CDR2 is FQNEAQ (reference sequence). The CDR3 DNA follows: TGTGCCAGCAGCTTAGGTAGTGTGGCAGGGGGAGGAGATACGCAGTATTTT. It translates to CASSLGSVAGGGDTQYF.

The chain recombines TRBV27 with TRBJ2-7; 9 positions agree with TRBD1. Germline V lookup: CDR1 MNHEY, CDR2 SMNVEV (reference sequence). The J segment lost 2 bases and the V segment lost 4 bases, leaving 9 bases of the junction unmatched. This CDR3 is built from 16 residues. The CDR3 coding sequence is TGTGCCAGCAGTTCTCGTTTGACAGGGGGTGCCTACGAGCAGTACTTC. This translates into CASSSRLTGGAYEQYF.

V is TRBV7-9 and J is TRBJ2-6; D is unresolved. This CDR3 spans 16 amino acids. From germline, CDR1 is SEHNR and CDR2 FQNEAQ (reference sequence). V was clipped by 6 bases and J by 0 bases, with 12 bases between them. The CDR3 spells CASSPLGSSGANVLTF. Here the CDR3 DNA reads TGTGCCAGCAGTCCTCTCGGTAGCTCTGGGGCCAACGTCCTGACTTTC. Variable domain in full (rest from reference TRBV7-9 and TRBJ2-6): DTGVSQNPRHKITKRGQNVTFRCDPISEHNRLYWYRQTLGQGPEFLTYFQNEAQLEKSRLLSDRFSAERPKGSFSTLEIQRTEQGDSAMYLCASSPLGSSGANVLTFGAGSRLTVL.

The chain carries TRBV27 and TRBJ2-1, with 12 bases lining up with TRBD1. Germline lookup yields CDR1 MNHEY and CDR2 SMNVEV (reference sequence). This CDR3 has 16 residues. The V and J ends lost 5 bases and 7 bases, in that order; junction bases with no gene match: 9. The CDR3 here is CASSPEGQGARNEQFF. CDR3 coding DNA: TGTGCCAGCAGTCCTGAGGGACAGGGGGCACGAAATGAGCAGTTCTTC.

This chain links TRBV5-1 with TRBJ2-7; 7 bases fit TRBD1. The CDR3 contains 14 residues. V lost 4 bases, J lost 3 bases, and 7 bases stayed unmatched. Germline CDR1 SGHRS, CDR2 YFSETQ. CDR3 nucleotide sequence: TGCGCCAGCAGCCCGACCGGGACAGTCTACGAGCAGTACTTC. This encodes CASSPTGTVYEQYF.

CDR3 sequence (DNA): TGTGCCAGCAGCCCCCGTCGGGTGGGGGCGAATGTGGATAGGGTATCACCCCTCCACTTT. Translation gives CASSPRRVGANVDRVSPLHF. The V gene is TRBV7-8, the J gene TRBJ1-6, with a possible D match to TRBD1 (6 bases). Trimming shortened V by 5 bases and J by 10 bases, and 33 bases separated the two germline ends. The germline gives CDR1 SGHVS, CDR2 FQNEAQ. This CDR3 comprises 20 residues.

The V and J genes are TRBV5-4 and TRBJ2-3, with 9 bases identical to TRBD2. CDR1 is SGHNT, CDR2 YYREEE, per germline (reference sequence). The length of the CDR3 is 15 residues. V shed 4 bases and J 1 base; nucleotides not matched to a gene: 4. CDR3 in amino acids: CASSRGGAGTDTQYF. DNA of the CDR3: TGTGCCAGCAGCCGCGGGGGGGCGGGCACAGATACGCAGTATTTT.

A word on this clone: Relative to the germline gene, one junction end is altered; a read error may explain this. The V and J genes are TRBV7-6 and TRBJ2-5, with TRBD1 identical over 10 bases. The DNA end is more similar to TRBJ2-7, so the J call may be wrong. Germline CDR1 and CDR2: SGHVS and FNYEAQ. The CDR3 runs to 16 residues. CDR3 amino acids: CASSLWSGTGDYEQYF. CDR3 DNA: TGTGCTAGCAGCTTATGGTCAGGGACAGGGGACTACGAGCAGTACTTC.

The chain recombines TRBV4-3 with TRBJ2-1; TRBD2 matches at 15 bases. The CDR3 has 16 amino acids. The junction had 5 bases not matched to a gene; V was cut back by 1 base and J by 10 bases. The germline gives CDR1 LGHNA, CDR2 YSLEER. CDR3 region: CASSQAHGLAGGEQFF. The CDR3 coding sequence is TGCGCCAGCAGCCAAGCCCACGGACTAGCGGGGGGGGAGCAGTTCTTC.

The chain combines TRBV6-5 with TRBJ1-4; D is undetermined. Germline loops: CDR1 MNHEY, CDR2 SVGAGI. This CDR3 contains 14 residues. The V and J ends lost 6 bases and 8 bases respectively, with 16 bases between them. In DNA, the CDR3 is TGTGCCAGCAGCCGGAAGTCGGGAGGAGAAAAACTGTTTTTT. Amino acid sequence: CASSRKSGGEKLFF.

The chain is built from TRBV3-1 (or the pseudogene TRBV3-2) and TRBJ2-2; 10 bases are a match to TRBD2. The V segment lost 3 bases and the J segment 0 bases; nucleotides outside the gene matches: 4. The germline V gene has CDR1 LGHDT and CDR2 YNNKEL (reference sequence). This CDR3 comprises 17 residues. CDR3 coding DNA: TGTGCCAGCAGCCACTGGACTAGCGGTACGAACACCGGGGAGCTGTTTTTT. Amino acids: CASSHWTSGTNTGELFF.

The genes are TRBV5-1 and TRBJ1-6; 8 bases match TRBD1. J lost 5 bases, V lost 2 bases, and 6 bases had no gene match. From germline, CDR1 is SGHRS and CDR2 YFSETQ. The CDR3 runs 16 residues. CDR3 sequence reads: CASSLQGGNDNSPLHF. As DNA, the CDR3 is TGCGCCAGCAGCTTACAGGGGGGTAACGATAATTCACCCCTCCACTTT.